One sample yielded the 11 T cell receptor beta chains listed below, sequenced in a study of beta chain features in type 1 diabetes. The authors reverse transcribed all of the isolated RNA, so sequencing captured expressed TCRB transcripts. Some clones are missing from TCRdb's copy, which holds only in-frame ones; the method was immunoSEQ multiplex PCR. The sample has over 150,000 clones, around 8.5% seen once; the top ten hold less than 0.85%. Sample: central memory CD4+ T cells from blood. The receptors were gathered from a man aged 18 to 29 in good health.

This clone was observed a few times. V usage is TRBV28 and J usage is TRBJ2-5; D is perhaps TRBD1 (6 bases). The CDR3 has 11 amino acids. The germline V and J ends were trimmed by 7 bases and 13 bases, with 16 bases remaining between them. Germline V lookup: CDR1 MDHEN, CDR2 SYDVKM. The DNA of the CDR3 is TGTGCCAGCAAAGAACAGGGCGGGTTGTACTTC. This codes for CASKEQGGLYF.

Here the CDR3 reads CASSSPGTSYNEQFF. CDR3 sequence (DNA): TGTGCCAGCAGCTCACCCGGGACATCGTACAATGAGCAGTTCTTC. This chain joins TRBV6-5 and TRBJ2-1; the D gene is possibly TRBD1 (6 bases). The length of the CDR3 is 15 residues. The V end was cut by 6 bases, the J end by 4 bases, with 16 bases between. The germline V gene has CDR1 MNHEY and CDR2 SVGAGI.

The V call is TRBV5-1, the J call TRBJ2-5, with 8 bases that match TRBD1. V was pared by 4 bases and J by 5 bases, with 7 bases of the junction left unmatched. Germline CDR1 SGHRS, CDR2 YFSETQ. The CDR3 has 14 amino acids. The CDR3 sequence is CASSLRTGKETQYF. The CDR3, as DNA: TGCGCCAGCAGCCTCCGGACAGGGAAGGAGACCCAGTACTTC.

The CDR3 DNA sequence: TGTGCCACCAGCAGAGATCGGGGGGCTAACTATGGCTACACCTTC. Translation gives CATSRDRGANYGYTF. The chain carries TRBV15 and TRBJ1-2; D perhaps matches TRBD1 (5 bases). There are 15 residues in the CDR3. V was clipped by 0 bases and J by 0 bases, with 8 bases between them. CDR1 is LNHNV and CDR2 is YYDKDF in the germline V gene (reference sequence).

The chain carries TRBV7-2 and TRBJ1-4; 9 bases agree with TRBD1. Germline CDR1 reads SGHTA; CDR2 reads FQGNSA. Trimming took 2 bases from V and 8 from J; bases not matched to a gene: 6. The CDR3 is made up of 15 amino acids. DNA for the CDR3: TGTGCCAGCAGCTTACCGACAGGGGGTCGCGAAAAACTGTTTTTT. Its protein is CASSLPTGGREKLFF.

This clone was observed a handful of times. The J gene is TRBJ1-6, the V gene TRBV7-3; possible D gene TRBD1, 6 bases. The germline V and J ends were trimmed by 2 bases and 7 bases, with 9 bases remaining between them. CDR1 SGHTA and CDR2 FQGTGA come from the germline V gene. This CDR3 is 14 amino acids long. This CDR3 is CASSLYGGNSPLHF. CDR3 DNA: TGTGCCAGCAGCTTATATGGGGGCAATTCACCCCTCCACTTT.

DNA of the CDR3: TGTGCCAGCAGTTTAACAGGGTACAGGACAGATACGCAGTATTTT. This sequence encodes CASSLTGYRTDTQYF. The chain joins TRBV27 to TRBJ2-3; D perhaps matches TRBD1 (6 bases). Germline lookup yields CDR1 MNHEY and CDR2 SMNVEV (reference sequence). The CDR3 is made up of 15 amino acids. The germline V and J ends were trimmed by 2 bases and 3 bases, with 12 bases remaining between them.

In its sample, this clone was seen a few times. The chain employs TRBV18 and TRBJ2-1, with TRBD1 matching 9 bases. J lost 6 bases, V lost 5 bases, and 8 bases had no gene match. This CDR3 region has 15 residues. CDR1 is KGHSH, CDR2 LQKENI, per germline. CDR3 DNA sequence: TGTGCCAGCTCATCCCGGGACAGGGACGTCAATGAGCAGTTCTTC. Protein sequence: CASSSRDRDVNEQFF.

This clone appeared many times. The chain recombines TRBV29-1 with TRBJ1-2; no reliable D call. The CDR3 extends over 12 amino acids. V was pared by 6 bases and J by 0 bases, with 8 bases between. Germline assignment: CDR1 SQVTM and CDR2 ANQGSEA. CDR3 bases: TGCAGCGTGGGTGACACTAACTATGGCTACACCTTC. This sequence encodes CSVGDTNYGYTF.

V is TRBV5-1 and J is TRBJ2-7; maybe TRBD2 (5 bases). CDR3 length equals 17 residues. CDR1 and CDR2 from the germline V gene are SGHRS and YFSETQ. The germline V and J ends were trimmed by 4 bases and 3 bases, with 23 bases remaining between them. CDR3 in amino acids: CASSPGGGVGILYEQYF. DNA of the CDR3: TGCGCCAGCAGCCCCGGAGGAGGTGTGGGGATTCTCTACGAGCAGTACTTC.

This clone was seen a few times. The CDR3 DNA follows: TGTGCCAGCAGCCAAGTCACAGGAGGAAACACCATATATTTT. Translation: CASSQVTGGNTIYF. The chain couples TRBV4-2 to TRBJ1-3; TRBD1 might be the D (5 bases). V dropped 1 base and J dropped 4 bases, with 8 bases sitting between them. Germline assignment: CDR1 LGHNA and CDR2 YNFKEQ. The CDR3 is 14 amino acids.